A single TCR beta chain is shown here with its context. The data derive from a study of blood T cell repertoires in COVID-19. Some clones are missing from TCRdb's copy, which holds only in-frame ones; the method was immunoSEQ multiplex PCR. The sample yields 300,000 or so clones, around 89% seen once. Sequencing was carried out using peripheral blood. This TCR was sampled from a man younger than 35 who had recovered from COVID-19.

The CDR3 loop reads CASRQGRNNQPQHF. The CDR3 DNA reads TGTGCCAGTCGACAGGGGAGGAACAATCAGCCCCAGCATTTT. The genes are TRBV19 and TRBJ1-5; 8 bases align to TRBD1. Germline V lookup: CDR1 LNHDA, CDR2 SQIVND (reference sequence). The CDR3 is 14 residues long. The trim removed 8 bases at V and 3 bases at J, leaving 6 bases unmatched.